Listed below are T cell receptor beta chains from one sample, sequenced in a study of cytomegalovirus exposure and HLA in healthy donors. Only in-frame clones appear in the TCRdb table, and some are missing; sequencing was by immunoSEQ multiplex PCR. The table records around 150,000 clones, 81% of them present only once. Material for sequencing was PBMCs. The receptors were sampled from a woman aged 18-29 years in good health and CMV-seronegative. The CDR3 runs from the conserved cysteine through the conserved F or W. The D gene is left open where the match is weak. The listing skips clone size in some rows; elsewhere it reads once, few, many or a size class.

d_gene: -
j_gene: TRBJ2-2
abundance: -
v_gene: TRBV9
CDR3nt: TGTGCCAGCAGCGTAACAACTGGGGGCGCAAGGACCGGGGAGCTGTTTTTT
CDR3aa: CASSVTTGGARTGELFF

d_gene: -
j_gene: TRBJ1-6
abundance: -
v_gene: TRBV2
CDR3nt: TGTGCCAGCATCCGGGAGGGGAGCTCCTATAATTCACCCCTCCACTTT
CDR3aa: CASIREGSSYNSPLHF

d_gene: TRBD2
j_gene: TRBJ2-7
abundance: once
v_gene: TRBV2
CDR3nt: TGTGCCATCCAGAGGGATCTAGCGGGGAACTACGAGCAGTACTTC
CDR3aa: CAIQRDLAGNYEQYF

d_gene: TRBD1
j_gene: TRBJ2-7
abundance: -
v_gene: TRBV2
CDR3nt: TGTGCCAGCAGTGAATGGGAACAGGGGATCCACGAGCAGTACTTC
CDR3aa: CASSEWEQGIHEQYF

d_gene: -
j_gene: TRBJ1-1
abundance: few
v_gene: TRBV19
CDR3nt: TGTGCCAGTAGTATAGATGTTAGATACACTGAAGCTTTCTTT
CDR3aa: CASSIDVRYTEAFF

d_gene: TRBD1
j_gene: TRBJ1-2
abundance: -
v_gene: TRBV11-2
CDR3nt: TGTGCCAGCAGCCCCCAGGACAGGGTCGGTGGCTACACCTTC
CDR3aa: CASSPQDRVGGYTF

d_gene: -
j_gene: TRBJ2-7
abundance: few
v_gene: TRBV28
CDR3nt: TGTGCCAGCAGTTTCGGCAGGGGGGAGGTCGAGCAGTACTTC
CDR3aa: CASSFGRGEVEQYF

d_gene: TRBD1
j_gene: TRBJ2-3
abundance: -
v_gene: TRBV7-6
CDR3nt: TGTGCCAGCAGCAGAGGACAGGGTTCAGATACGCAGTATTTT
CDR3aa: CASSRGQGSDTQYF

d_gene: -
j_gene: TRBJ1-2
abundance: -
v_gene: TRBV6-5
CDR3nt: TGTGCCGCCGGGGCTAACTATGGCTACACCTTC
CDR3aa: CAAGANYGYTF

d_gene: -
j_gene: TRBJ1-5
abundance: -
v_gene: TRBV19
CDR3nt: TGTGCCAGTAGTATCCAACCGGATCAGCCCCAGCATTTT
CDR3aa: CASSIQPDQPQHF

d_gene: -
j_gene: TRBJ1-1
abundance: -
v_gene: TRBV5-4
CDR3nt: TGTGCCAGCAGCTTGGAGTACATGAACACTGAAGCTTTCTTT
CDR3aa: CASSLEYMNTEAFF

d_gene: -
j_gene: TRBJ1-5
abundance: -
v_gene: TRBV9
CDR3nt: TGTGCCAGCAGCGTAGAGGCAGGGTGTGGAGGGGTATGCAATCAGCCCCAGCATTTT
CDR3aa: CASSVEAGCGGVCNQPQHF

d_gene: TRBD2
j_gene: TRBJ2-1
abundance: -
v_gene: TRBV9
CDR3nt: TGTGCCAGCAGCCCACACTCCACTAGCGGGAGTGGTACTGAGCAGTTCTTC
CDR3aa: CASSPHSTSGSGTEQFF

d_gene: -
j_gene: TRBJ1-4
abundance: -
v_gene: TRBV7-3
CDR3nt: TGTGCCAGCAGCTTAGTAGGGGGGGGAACTAATGAAAAACTGTTTTTT
CDR3aa: CASSLVGGGTNEKLFF

d_gene: TRBD2
j_gene: TRBJ2-1
abundance: -
v_gene: TRBV9
CDR3nt: TGTGCCAGCAGCGTAGAGGGGACGGGGGGGCCTTACAATGAGCAGTTCTTC
CDR3aa: CASSVEGTGGPYNEQFF

d_gene: TRBD1
j_gene: TRBJ2-2
abundance: -
v_gene: TRBV7-9
CDR3nt: TGTGCCAGCAGCAGCGGACAGGGAAGGAACACCGGGGAGCTGTTTTTT
CDR3aa: CASSSGQGRNTGELFF

d_gene: TRBD1
j_gene: TRBJ2-3
abundance: -
v_gene: TRBV9
CDR3nt: TGTGCCAGCAGCGTAAGGGGACAGGGGGTGAGCACAGATACGCAGTATTTT
CDR3aa: CASSVRGQGVSTDTQYF

d_gene: -
j_gene: TRBJ1-2
abundance: -
v_gene: TRBV5-8
CDR3nt: TGTGCCAGCAGCTTGGTAGGGCCCAGGGATGGCTACACCTTC
CDR3aa: CASSLVGPRDGYTF

d_gene: -
j_gene: TRBJ2-1
abundance: -
v_gene: TRBV6-6
CDR3nt: TGTGCCAGCAGTTCGGGGATGACTACCAATGAGCAGTTCTTC
CDR3aa: CASSSGMTTNEQFF

d_gene: TRBD2
j_gene: TRBJ2-5
abundance: -
v_gene: TRBV5-7
CDR3nt: TGTGCCAGCAGCGAAGGAACCCCGGGACTAGACCAAGAGACCCAGTACTTC
CDR3aa: CASSEGTPGLDQETQYF

d_gene: -
j_gene: TRBJ2-5
abundance: -
v_gene: TRBV7-2
CDR3nt: TGTGCCAGCAGCTTCCGAGTTCAAGAGACCCAGTACTTC
CDR3aa: CASSFRVQETQYF

d_gene: TRBD1
j_gene: TRBJ2-2
abundance: -
v_gene: TRBV9
CDR3nt: TGTGCCAGCAGCTTGACAGGGACCGGGGAGCTGTTTTTT
CDR3aa: CASSLTGTGELFF

d_gene: TRBD1
j_gene: TRBJ2-2
abundance: -
v_gene: TRBV5-1
CDR3nt: TGCGCCAGCAGCCGATTGAGCCCAAACCCGACAGGGCTCCTGAACACCGGGGAGCTGTTTTTT
CDR3aa: CASSRLSPNPTGLLNTGELFF

d_gene: TRBD1
j_gene: TRBJ2-7
abundance: -
v_gene: TRBV7-9
CDR3nt: TGTGCCAGCAGCTTAGGGGTTTTAGTTCAGGGGGCGAAAACCTACGAGCAGTACTTC
CDR3aa: CASSLGVLVQGAKTYEQYF

d_gene: TRBD1
j_gene: TRBJ2-5
abundance: -
v_gene: TRBV7-9
CDR3nt: TGTGCCAGCAGCCTGGGACAGGTCAGTTATCAAGAGACCCAGTACTTC
CDR3aa: CASSLGQVSYQETQYF

d_gene: -
j_gene: TRBJ2-5
abundance: -
v_gene: TRBV7-8
CDR3nt: TGTGCCAGCACCCAGGAACGAGAGACCCAGTACTTC
CDR3aa: CASTQERETQYF

d_gene: TRBD1
j_gene: TRBJ1-1
abundance: few
v_gene: TRBV2
CDR3nt: TGTGCCAGCAGTATCCGGGACAGGGGACTCGAAGCTTTCTTT
CDR3aa: CASSIRDRGLEAFF

d_gene: TRBD2
j_gene: TRBJ2-7
abundance: -
v_gene: TRBV28
CDR3nt: TGTGCCAGCAGGTCCGGTAGCGGGAGGAGGGAGCAGTACTTC
CDR3aa: CASRSGSGRREQYF

d_gene: -
j_gene: TRBJ1-2
abundance: -
v_gene: TRBV7-9
CDR3nt: TGTGCCAGCAGCTTAGTGAGTGGAGGGACTGGCTACACCTTC
CDR3aa: CASSLVSGGTGYTF

d_gene: TRBD1
j_gene: TRBJ1-5
abundance: once
v_gene: TRBV6-5
CDR3nt: TGTGCCAGCAGTTACCGACAGGGGGATCAGCCCCAGCATTTT
CDR3aa: CASSYRQGDQPQHF

d_gene: -
j_gene: TRBJ2-1
abundance: -
v_gene: TRBV19
CDR3nt: TGTGCCAGTAGTATTCTTGTAGCAGGGGGGAATGAGCAGTTCTTC
CDR3aa: CASSILVAGGNEQFF

d_gene: TRBD1
j_gene: TRBJ1-2
abundance: once
v_gene: TRBV28
CDR3nt: TGTGCCAGCATTCCCCGGACAGGGAAATCCCGAGACTATGGCTACACCTTC
CDR3aa: CASIPRTGKSRDYGYTF

d_gene: -
j_gene: TRBJ1-1
abundance: -
v_gene: TRBV5-5
CDR3nt: TGTGCCAGCAGCTTAGTAGGGGAAAGAGGAGCTTTCTTT
CDR3aa: CASSLVGERGAFF

d_gene: TRBD2
j_gene: TRBJ2-2
abundance: -
v_gene: TRBV2
CDR3nt: TGTGCCAGCAGTGATCTAGCGGGGGGGAGCACCGGGGAGCTGTTTTTT
CDR3aa: CASSDLAGGSTGELFF

d_gene: -
j_gene: TRBJ1-4
abundance: -
v_gene: TRBV5-1
CDR3nt: TGCGCCAGCAGCGGGGGAGGGGCCGATGAAAAACTGTTTTTT
CDR3aa: CASSGGGADEKLFF

d_gene: TRBD1
j_gene: TRBJ2-1
abundance: -
v_gene: TRBV7-3
CDR3nt: TGTGCCAGCAGCTTAACCGGACAGGCTACCTACAATGAGCAGTTCTTC
CDR3aa: CASSLTGQATYNEQFF

d_gene: -
j_gene: TRBJ1-2
abundance: -
v_gene: TRBV19
CDR3nt: TGTGCCAGTAGTATAATCTGGACTCAATCAACCCTCTATGGCTACACCTTC
CDR3aa: CASSIIWTQSTLYGYTF

d_gene: -
j_gene: TRBJ2-3
abundance: few
v_gene: TRBV9
CDR3nt: TGTGCCAGCAGCGTAGCGGTTCCCGATACGCAGTATTTT
CDR3aa: CASSVAVPDTQYF

d_gene: TRBD1
j_gene: TRBJ2-3
abundance: -
v_gene: TRBV28
CDR3nt: TGTGCCAGCAGTTTCCCCTGGACAGGGGGCCCCACAGATACGCAGTATTTT
CDR3aa: CASSFPWTGGPTDTQYF

d_gene: TRBD1
j_gene: TRBJ2-2
abundance: few
v_gene: TRBV9
CDR3nt: TGTGCCAGCAGCGCCCGGGACAGCCCGGGCACCGGGGAGCTGTTTTTT
CDR3aa: CASSARDSPGTGELFF

d_gene: -
j_gene: TRBJ1-2
abundance: -
v_gene: TRBV6-6
CDR3nt: TGTGCCAGCAGTCCGCGGGGCGTACCCTCAAACTATGGCTACACCTTC
CDR3aa: CASSPRGVPSNYGYTF

d_gene: TRBD1
j_gene: TRBJ2-7
abundance: -
v_gene: TRBV5-1
CDR3nt: TGCGCCAGCAGCTTGGTACGTCGGGGACAGGGGAAATACGAGCAGTACTTC
CDR3aa: CASSLVRRGQGKYEQYF

d_gene: -
j_gene: TRBJ2-2
abundance: -
v_gene: TRBV6-1
CDR3nt: TGTGCCAGCAGTGAAGCGCGGCTAGCGAACACCGGGGAGCTGTTTTTT
CDR3aa: CASSEARLANTGELFF

d_gene: TRBD2
j_gene: TRBJ2-3
abundance: -
v_gene: TRBV19
CDR3nt: TGTGCCAGTAGGATAGCGGGGGGGCTGGATACGCAGTATTTT
CDR3aa: CASRIAGGLDTQYF

d_gene: -
j_gene: TRBJ2-5
abundance: -
v_gene: TRBV6-5
CDR3nt: TGTGCCAGCAGTCAGGGTGAAGAGCAGTACTTC
CDR3aa: CASSQGEEQYF

d_gene: TRBD1
j_gene: TRBJ2-7
abundance: -
v_gene: TRBV7-6
CDR3nt: TGTGCCAGCAGCTTAGAAGTTGGGACAGGGTTCGAGCAGTACTTC
CDR3aa: CASSLEVGTGFEQYF

d_gene: TRBD1
j_gene: TRBJ1-1
abundance: -
v_gene: TRBV5-6
CDR3nt: TGTGCCAGCAGTTTGACAGGGGACACTGAAGCTTTCTTT
CDR3aa: CASSLTGDTEAFF

d_gene: TRBD2
j_gene: TRBJ2-2
abundance: once
v_gene: TRBV27
CDR3nt: TGTGCCAGCAGACCCCGTCCCGCGGGAGAATCCACCGGGGAGCTGTTTTTT
CDR3aa: CASRPRPAGESTGELFF

d_gene: -
j_gene: TRBJ1-2
abundance: few
v_gene: TRBV19
CDR3nt: TGTGCCAGTAGAGGAGGCAGGGGCGCTGGCTATGGCTACACCTTC
CDR3aa: CASRGGRGAGYGYTF

d_gene: -
j_gene: TRBJ2-7
abundance: -
v_gene: TRBV10-1
CDR3nt: TGCGCCAGCAGTGAGGCGTCGGGGGAACGGTACGAGCAGTACTTC
CDR3aa: CASSEASGERYEQYF

d_gene: -
j_gene: TRBJ1-5
abundance: -
v_gene: TRBV6-5
CDR3nt: TGTGCCAGCAGTTACTCGGGCGTCACCAATCAGCCCCAGCATTTT
CDR3aa: CASSYSGVTNQPQHF

d_gene: TRBD1
j_gene: TRBJ1-4
abundance: -
v_gene: TRBV5-4
CDR3nt: TGTGCCAGCAGCCGACAGGGGGCCAATAATGAAAAACTGTTTTTT
CDR3aa: CASSRQGANNEKLFF

d_gene: -
j_gene: TRBJ1-5
abundance: -
v_gene: TRBV28
CDR3nt: TGTGCCAGCAGTTTAGGTGGTTTCAGGGTCACTCAGCCCCAGCATTTT
CDR3aa: CASSLGGFRVTQPQHF